This T cell receptor beta chain was profiled in a study of blood T cell repertoires in COVID-19. Study context: There were acute and convalescent COVID-19 samples, and they came from the United States, Italy and Spain.

The sample holds one count of this clone. In the source study's methods: Reference gene primer amplification gave estimated nucleated cell counts. Here immunoSEQ multiplex PCR was the method, and the copy in TCRdb shows in-frame clones only, minus some. V and J calls and clone size come straight from that table; D and trimming were deduced from the DNA. The repertoire holds fewer than 300,000 clones, roughly 85% seen once, with 2.5% in the top ten. Trimming pared 4 bases from V and 7 bases from J, leaving 14 bases between. The length of the CDR3 is 14 residues. Germline V gene sequence: CDR1 MNHEY, CDR2 SVGAGI. Study members were between about 18 and 89 years old and lived in over 20 US regions.

Sequencing used PBMCs or T cells enriched from blood (not recorded which). This TCR derives from a woman aged 45-65 years who had recovered from COVID-19. The chain combines TRBV6-5 with TRBJ2-1; tentatively, D is TRBD2 (5 bases). The CDR3 spells CASSSNVGVNEQFF. The CDR3, as DNA: TGTGCCAGCAGTTCCAACGTCGGGGTTAATGAGCAGTTCTTC.